This T cell receptor beta chain was captured in a study of cytomegalovirus exposure and HLA in healthy donors. About this clone itself: No antigen is known for it.

Method: immunoSEQ multiplex PCR; TCRdb's copy keeps in-frame clones and lacks some. The top ten hold 0.95% to 1.5% of the sample, which has 100,000 to 150,000 clones, roughly nine tenths seen once. This CDR3 has 15 residues. The V segment lost 0 bases and the J segment 1 base; nucleotides outside the gene matches: 3. The V gene's germline CDR1 is SGHVS and CDR2 FNYEAQ. Points from the study as a whole: High specificity and sensitivity for cytomegalovirus status were reported for the classifier. Despite most TCR sequences being rare, some public TCRs occurred in many donors.

The sequence derives from a woman younger than 35 in good health and CMV-seronegative. Material for sequencing was PBMCs. The chain uses TRBV7-6 and TRBJ2-7; 7 positions match TRBD1. The CDR3 is CASSLARQGSYEQYF. The DNA for the CDR3 is TGTGCCAGCAGCTTAGCGCGACAGGGATCCTACGAGCAGTACTTC.